This T cell receptor beta chain stems from a study of cytomegalovirus exposure and HLA in healthy donors (dated by TCRdb to 2017 to 2019). Notes on the research overall: An earlier analysis of roughly 500 of the donors reported 276 Gb of sequence data and 117 million unique TCR beta sequences obtained from some 170 million T cells. An early release covering 550 to 700 HLA-typed donors comprised approximately 290 gigabases of sequencing data and tens of millions of unique TCR sequences. Among the roughly 390 genotyped donors, approximately 76% belonged to the genetic ancestry cluster associated with self-reported Caucasian donors. The study aimed to test whether cataloging public T cell receptors could reveal signatures of past pathogen exposure. The study used immunosequencing to profile the T cell repertoires of some 600 subjects and linked those repertoires to cytomegalovirus serostatus. A separate validation cohort of approximately 130 different subjects was used in addition to the 666-subject first cohort. The study combined high-throughput TCR immunosequencing, statistical association of individual TCRs with disease status, and machine learning to predict cytomegalovirus infection status. A later analysis re-analyzed previously published TCR beta repertoires from 666 donors and added high-resolution HLA genotyping to study TCR occurrence patterns. Rather than drawing on any new phenotypic data, the later analysis identified candidate immune exposures from TCR beta sequences and the way those sequences occurred across donors. An earlier analysis of about 600 of the donors used high-throughput TCR beta sequencing to judge whether each TCR beta V gene segment behaved as functional or pseudogenic. Donor age, sex, ethnicity and CMV serostatus were compiled alongside the repertoire data. In a later genetic analysis, genome-wide SNP genotypes for about 60% of the 666 donors were used, and that subset was treated as a discovery cohort. Every discovery cohort repertoire had been produced on one sequencing platform. Class I and class II HLA loci were covered by the typing at four-digit resolution. The number of typed donors differed by locus: about 620-630 for A, B, C, DRB1 and DQB1; about 520 for DQA1; around 610 for DPA1; and some 430 for DPB1. A few DR-DQ haplotypes were treated as single units for association and clustering because of strong linkage in the cohort. Among about 400 genotyped donors of the cohort, an average of approximately 200,000 unique TCR beta nucleotide sequences was sequenced per donor, of which 15% to 20% were non-productive. Points the paper makes about the study in general: According to the authors, the approach could potentially be generalized to other disease states and immunological phenotypes. A later analysis found that most CMV-associated TCR beta chains appeared HLA-restricted, with HLA associations seemingly driven largely by CMV exposure. In a later analysis, HLA-associated TCR beta chains were found to be more clonally expanded and to have lower generation probabilities than equally common non-associated chains. Because the 87-base-pair reads could not distinguish some IMGT-functional V segments, including TRBV6-2 and TRBV6-3, those segments were excluded. According to a later analysis, TCR association rates differed among HLA loci, with DRB1 alleles showing the most associated TCRs and HLA-C alleles showing the fewest. A few of the identified cytomegalovirus-associated TCR beta chains were confirmed in vitro to be specific for cytomegalovirus antigens. Because some donors lacked HLA typing at each locus, the association tests relied only on the typed subset. Presence/absence analyses assumed roughly uniform sequencing depth across donors, an assumption that may not hold. Specific HLA alleles were associated with 15,000 to 20,000 TCR beta sequences at a false discovery rate of 0.05 in a later analysis. For the cohort, immune exposure information was limited to CMV serostatus. Only TCR beta chains were sequenced in this cohort, and the absence of alpha or paired-chain data limited detectable features. In a later analysis, several top co-occurrence clusters were reported to appear linked to parvovirus B19, influenza, CMV and Epstein-Barr virus. A later genetic analysis reported fewer N-insertions in productive TCRs among donors in an Asian-associated ancestry cluster than the roughly 670-donor mean. An earlier analysis of roughly 570 of the donors showed that most TCR beta V segments appeared in productive rearrangements either about 87% or about 30% of the time, which broadly matched IMGT annotations. Assigning TCR associations to individual alleles was difficult when HLA alleles, especially DR and DQ, strongly co-occurred. In a later genetic analysis, a missense DCLRE1C variant was associated with V-gene and J-gene trimming of TCR beta chains, and the association was replicated in an independent cohort. Cytomegalovirus status was reported to be diagnosed by the classifier with high specificity and sensitivity in both the original and validation cohorts. A total of roughly 160 TCR beta chains were listed by the study as associated with cytomegalovirus. A further reported finding was that TCR beta sequences accurately predicted the HLA-A and HLA-B alleles for most subjects in the first cohort. Correlated functional status among segregating V segments might reflect linkage disequilibrium, but an unknown experimental factor could not be ruled out. A cluster of highly shared sequence variants was judged likely to be a technical artifact of the sequencing pipeline. The earlier analysis of approximately 590 of the donors excluded around 17 rarely observed V segments, including chromosome 9 orphons, because counts were too low. Most TCR sequences were seen in very few donors, while some public TCRs were found in many individuals.

As encoded in the germline V gene (reference sequence), CDR1 is SGHAT while CDR2 is FQDESV. The germline V and J ends show losses of 3 bases and 2 bases respectively, and no gene match explains 7 bases of the junction. Counted from cysteine to phenylalanine, this CDR3 has 17 amino acids. Solely the CDR3 DNA is kept, with 51 bases framed from the first base. In the case of this clone: Its antigen specificity is not known. No per-base quality is available; no much larger clone lies one base away.

The library was built by means of the immunoSEQ multiplex PCR assay. A mixture of 60 forward primers for TCR Vbeta segments and 13 reverse primers for TCR Jbeta segments was used in the multiplex PCR. The CDR3 region of rearranged TCR beta genes was amplified from genomic DNA by a multiplex PCR assay. On the Illumina HiSeq System, the amplified TCR beta libraries were sequenced as 87-base-pair reads. The original pipeline was this. A later analysis counted tens of millions of unique TCR beta chains across the 500 to 850 repertoires, and some 11 million of these chains were shared by at least two donors. A nearest-neighbor algorithm error-corrected the raw reads and collapsed the reads into unique sequences, merging closely related sequences to remove PCR and sequencing errors. Alignment of CDR3 sequences to IMGT reference sequences was used to assign V, D and J gene segments. For a sequence to be retained, at least a six-nucleotide match to both a V gene segment and a J gene segment was required. Rearrangements were called productive when the CDR3 lacked stop codons and stayed in frame with V and J; all others were non-productive. CDR3 was defined by IMGT convention, running from the second conserved V-encoded cysteine to the conserved J-encoded phenylalanine. The earlier analysis of a few hundred of the donors excluded any sequence lacking an unambiguous match to a single V gene segment. In an earlier analysis of 587 of the donors, V segments were called functional above 56.7% productive rearrangements and were called segregating when the between-donor standard deviation exceeded 5%. A statistical classification framework was built for diagnosing cytomegalovirus status from the catalog of TCR beta chain sequences. A later analysis assigned V and J genes by comparing TCR nucleotide sequences with IMGT/GENE-DB human TR gene sequences. The TCRdist pipeline was used in a later analysis to assign CDR3 sequences and most-parsimonious VDJ recombination scenarios. A later analysis defined each TCR beta chain by its CDR3 amino acid sequence plus V-gene family, and excluded reads lacking a unique V-gene family. As a way to deal with suspected cross-contamination and a sequencing artifact, a later analysis dropped nearly 600 nucleotide sequences that were highly shared and had low generation probability. A later analysis calculated a clonal expansion index for each public chain from normalized within-repertoire ranks of inferred template counts. Generation probabilities in a later analysis came from a VDJ recombination model fitted to out-of-frame rearrangements, and those results were checked against IGoR. In a later analysis, hypergeometric tests were used to score TCR-TCR, TCR-HLA and TCR-CMV co-occurrence, with a repertoire-size bias correction applied to TCR pairs. In a later analysis, false discovery rates were estimated by permuting HLA or CMV assignments 20 times. In a later analysis, co-occurring TCRs were grouped using DBSCAN, with TCRdist sequence similarity added in when clustering inside HLA-allele-positive subsets. For co-occurrence clustering, repertoires with fewer than 30,000 or more than 120,000 public chains were excluded, along with about five repertoires with anomalous nucleotide sharing. Drawn from immuneACCESS, this table holds only the in-frame rearrangements with V and J called that TCRdb kept. Clones are partly lost; checked studies trace under half to an unresolved V gene and leave the rest unexplained. V, J and clone size are taken as reported in that table, and D and trimming were inferred from the DNA itself. This sample holds about 210,000 clones; 75% to 80% were observed only once. 1.5% to 2% of the sample comes from the top ten.

The cohort was made up of 650 to 700 healthy bone marrow donors. All cohort members were sampled while nominally healthy, although unrecorded immune exposures were likely present. The donor tested CMV seronegative, placing the donor among the approximately 400 seronegative members of the cohort. A peripheral blood sample was collected from each donor, and TCR beta sequencing was performed on peripheral blood mononuclear cells. The Qiagen DNeasy Blood Extraction Kit was used to extract genomic DNA from the blood cell samples. Recombination connected TRBV11-1 to TRBJ2-6, with TRBD2 matching 7 junction bases. The receptor comes from a male donor in good health and CMV-seronegative. Sample: PBMCs. The nucleotide sequence is TGTGCCAGCAGCTTGAGGGAGGGGTACGCTGGGGCCAACGTCCTGACTTTC. This codes for CASSLREGYAGANVLTF.